Listed below are T cell receptor beta chains from one sample, sequenced in a study of blood T cells in healthy people across ages. One entry per CDR3 protein, called by TCRdb with MiXCR from the 5' RACE reads. This sample carries roughly 1,100,000 distinct CDR3 sequences, 25% of them seen once, and the ten largest clones take around 0.75%. The same data also contributed to another study, on T cells of mothers and their children.

The sequenced sample was blood. Receptors were obtained from a girl aged 2 to 9 in good health. CDR3s include the opening cysteine and the closing phenylalanine or tryptophan. The D gene is left open where the match is weak. Clone size is not always given. Where it is, it says once, few, many or a class for expanded clones.

v_call: TRBV12-3/TRBV12-4; j_call: TRBJ1-1; clone_size: NA; d_call: NA; cdr3_aa: CASSFGGGKAFF; cdr3_nt: TGTGCCAGCAGTTTTGGGGGGGGGAAAGCTTTCTTT
v_call: TRBV5-1; j_call: TRBJ2-1; clone_size: NA; d_call: TRBD1; cdr3_aa: CASAPGGSDEQFF; cdr3_nt: TGCGCCAGCGCGCCAGGGGGCTCGGATGAGCAGTTCTTC
v_call: TRBV28; j_call: TRBJ2-3; clone_size: NA; d_call: TRBD2; cdr3_aa: CASSFERDTDTQYF; cdr3_nt: TGTGCCAGCAGTTTCGAGCGGGACACAGATACGCAGTATTTT
v_call: TRBV4-1; j_call: TRBJ2-1; clone_size: NA; d_call: TRBD1; cdr3_aa: CASSQGTVDEQFF; cdr3_nt: TGCGCCAGCAGCCAGGGGACAGTTGATGAGCAGTTCTTC
v_call: TRBV7-2; j_call: TRBJ2-1; clone_size: NA; d_call: NA; cdr3_aa: CASSLVGLGYNEQFF; cdr3_nt: TGTGCCAGCAGCTTAGTAGGGTTAGGCTACAATGAGCAGTTCTTC
v_call: TRBV5-6; j_call: TRBJ1-4; clone_size: NA; d_call: NA; cdr3_aa: CASSFADEKLFF; cdr3_nt: TGTGCCAGCAGCTTCGCTGATGAAAAACTGTTTTTT
v_call: TRBV10-3; j_call: TRBJ2-1; clone_size: NA; d_call: NA; cdr3_aa: CAISAELSLDEQFF; cdr3_nt: TGTGCCATCAGTGCCGAACTGAGCTTAGATGAGCAGTTCTTC
v_call: TRBV2; j_call: TRBJ2-7; clone_size: NA; d_call: TRBD1; cdr3_aa: CASSNQGVHEQYF; cdr3_nt: TGTGCCAGCAGTAATCAGGGGGTCCACGAGCAGTACTTC
v_call: TRBV7-9; j_call: TRBJ2-5; clone_size: many; d_call: NA; cdr3_aa: CASAGSQETQYF; cdr3_nt: TGTGCCTCGGCCGGAAGCCAAGAGACCCAGTACTTC
v_call: TRBV4-1; j_call: TRBJ2-7; clone_size: NA; d_call: NA; cdr3_aa: CASSQGTNSIEQYF; cdr3_nt: TGCGCCAGCAGCCAAGGGACCAATTCTATCGAGCAGTACTTC
v_call: TRBV13; j_call: TRBJ2-5; clone_size: NA; d_call: TRBD2; cdr3_aa: CASSLGTSGRGFETQYF; cdr3_nt: TGTGCCAGCAGCTTAGGAACTAGCGGGAGAGGGTTTGAGACCCAGTACTTC
v_call: TRBV15; j_call: TRBJ2-3; clone_size: NA; d_call: NA; cdr3_aa: CATSRDDRYTDTQYF; cdr3_nt: TGTGCCACCAGCAGAGATGATCGGTATACAGATACGCAGTATTTT
v_call: TRBV20-1; j_call: TRBJ2-7; clone_size: few; d_call: NA; cdr3_aa: CSAPGEERQYF; cdr3_nt: TGCAGTGCTCCCGGCGAGGAAAGGCAGTACTTC
v_call: TRBV27; j_call: TRBJ1-5; clone_size: NA; d_call: NA; cdr3_aa: CASSFQGRDQPQHF; cdr3_nt: TGTGCCAGCAGTTTTCAGGGGCGAGATCAGCCCCAGCATTTT
v_call: TRBV9; j_call: TRBJ2-1; clone_size: NA; d_call: TRBD1; cdr3_aa: CASSVAGQGSPYNEQFF; cdr3_nt: TGTGCCAGCAGCGTAGCAGGACAGGGTAGCCCCTACAATGAGCAGTTCTTC
v_call: TRBV28; j_call: TRBJ1-2; clone_size: NA; d_call: NA; cdr3_aa: CASRPQALYGYTF; cdr3_nt: TGTGCCAGCAGACCCCAGGCTCTCTATGGCTACACCTTC
v_call: TRBV29-1; j_call: TRBJ2-5; clone_size: few; d_call: TRBD2; cdr3_aa: CSSKGTTSLETQYF; cdr3_nt: TGCAGCTCCAAGGGGACTACCTCCTTAGAGACCCAGTACTTC
v_call: TRBV18; j_call: TRBJ1-3; clone_size: NA; d_call: NA; cdr3_aa: CASSPGTGGNTIYF; cdr3_nt: TGTGCCAGCTCACCCGGGACTGGGGGAAACACCATATATTTT
v_call: TRBV7-3; j_call: TRBJ2-5; clone_size: few; d_call: NA; cdr3_aa: CASSSMGGETQYF; cdr3_nt: TGTGCCAGCAGCTCCATGGGTGGGGAGACCCAGTACTTC
v_call: TRBV28; j_call: TRBJ1-4; clone_size: NA; d_call: TRBD1; cdr3_aa: CASGPTGTDEKLFF; cdr3_nt: TGTGCCAGCGGACCGACAGGGACGGATGAAAAACTGTTTTTT
v_call: TRBV10-3; j_call: TRBJ2-3; clone_size: NA; d_call: NA; cdr3_aa: CAISEVISTDTQYF; cdr3_nt: TGTGCCATCAGTGAGGTTATTAGCACAGATACGCAGTATTTT
v_call: TRBV4-3; j_call: TRBJ1-2; clone_size: NA; d_call: NA; cdr3_aa: CASSQDFSFSAGGYTF; cdr3_nt: TGCGCCAGCAGCCAAGATTTTTCCTTCTCCGCGGGTGGCTACACCTTC
v_call: TRBV13; j_call: TRBJ2-5; clone_size: NA; d_call: TRBD2; cdr3_aa: CASSSRMRGEETQYF; cdr3_nt: TGTGCCAGCAGCTCACGGATGCGGGGGGAAGAGACCCAGTACTTC
v_call: TRBV7-3; j_call: TRBJ2-1; clone_size: NA; d_call: NA; cdr3_aa: CASSCAGDEQFF; cdr3_nt: TGTGCCAGCAGCTGCGCTGGCGATGAACAGTTCTTC
v_call: TRBV7-2; j_call: TRBJ2-5; clone_size: NA; d_call: NA; cdr3_aa: CASSYGPSQYF; cdr3_nt: TGTGCCAGCAGCTATGGACCGTCCCAGTACTTC
v_call: TRBV20-1; j_call: TRBJ1-5; clone_size: NA; d_call: TRBD1; cdr3_aa: CSARGRQGRDDQPQHF; cdr3_nt: TGCAGTGCTAGAGGGCGACAGGGTCGAGACGATCAGCCCCAGCATTTT
v_call: TRBV9; j_call: TRBJ2-3; clone_size: NA; d_call: TRBD1; cdr3_aa: CASSAWDRADTQYF; cdr3_nt: TGTGCCAGCAGCGCCTGGGACAGGGCAGATACGCAGTATTTT
v_call: TRBV5-4; j_call: TRBJ2-3; clone_size: few; d_call: TRBD1; cdr3_aa: CASTTFGQGTDTQYF; cdr3_nt: TGTGCCAGCACCACCTTCGGACAGGGAACAGATACGCAGTATTTT
v_call: TRBV25-1; j_call: TRBJ2-5; clone_size: few; d_call: TRBD2; cdr3_aa: CASSGAIAGLQETQYF; cdr3_nt: TGTGCCAGCAGTGGGGCCATAGCGGGACTCCAAGAGACCCAGTACTTC
v_call: TRBV7-2; j_call: TRBJ2-3; clone_size: many; d_call: NA; cdr3_aa: CASSLVGGRTDTQYF; cdr3_nt: TGTGCCAGCAGCTTAGTGGGGGGGCGCACAGATACGCAGTATTTT
v_call: TRBV6-2/TRBV6-3; j_call: TRBJ2-7; clone_size: NA; d_call: TRBD1; cdr3_aa: CASKSPDRGDEQYF; cdr3_nt: TGTGCCAGCAAATCGCCGGACAGGGGGGACGAGCAGTACTTC
v_call: TRBV20-1; j_call: TRBJ2-3; clone_size: few; d_call: NA; cdr3_aa: CSATLGGLADTQYF; cdr3_nt: TGCAGTGCTACCCTGGGGGGACTGGCTGATACGCAGTATTTT
v_call: TRBV29-1; j_call: TRBJ1-1; clone_size: few; d_call: TRBD1; cdr3_aa: CSVEPIGQGVPNTEAFF; cdr3_nt: TGCAGCGTTGAACCTATCGGACAGGGGGTACCTAACACTGAAGCTTTCTTT
v_call: TRBV4-3; j_call: TRBJ2-3; clone_size: few; d_call: TRBD2; cdr3_aa: CASSPLAGELDTQYF; cdr3_nt: TGCGCCAGCAGCCCATTAGCGGGAGAGTTAGATACGCAGTATTTT
v_call: TRBV12-3/TRBV12-4; j_call: TRBJ2-7; clone_size: NA; d_call: NA; cdr3_aa: CASSLASGEYEQYF; cdr3_nt: TGTGCCAGCAGTTTAGCGTCTGGAGAATACGAGCAGTACTTC
v_call: TRBV24-1; j_call: TRBJ1-5; clone_size: NA; d_call: NA; cdr3_aa: CVTSQPGINQPQHF; cdr3_nt: TGTGTCACCAGTCAGCCAGGTATCAATCAGCCCCAGCATTTT
v_call: TRBV20-1; j_call: TRBJ2-4; clone_size: NA; d_call: NA; cdr3_aa: CSARMGNIQYF; cdr3_nt: TGCAGTGCACGCATGGGAAACATTCAGTACTTC
v_call: TRBV12-3/TRBV12-4; j_call: TRBJ1-5; clone_size: once; d_call: TRBD1; cdr3_aa: CASSYLQGAQHF; cdr3_nt: TGTGCCAGCAGTTACCTACAGGGGGCACAGCATTTT
v_call: TRBV6-2/TRBV6-3; j_call: TRBJ2-5; clone_size: NA; d_call: NA; cdr3_aa: CASSASRAVETQYF; cdr3_nt: TGTGCCAGCAGCGCCTCGCGGGCGGTAGAGACCCAGTACTTC
v_call: TRBV18; j_call: TRBJ2-6; clone_size: NA; d_call: TRBD2; cdr3_aa: CASSSGGPHSGANVLTF; cdr3_nt: TGTGCCAGCTCTAGCGGGGGCCCCCACTCTGGGGCCAACGTCCTGACTTTC
v_call: TRBV7-9; j_call: TRBJ2-1; clone_size: NA; d_call: NA; cdr3_aa: CASSLDSEYNEQFF; cdr3_nt: TGTGCCAGCAGCTTAGACTCTGAATACAATGAGCAGTTCTTC
v_call: TRBV20-1; j_call: TRBJ2-4; clone_size: few; d_call: NA; cdr3_aa: CSAGVPWENIQYF; cdr3_nt: TGCAGTGCGGGCGTTCCGTGGGAAAACATTCAGTACTTC
v_call: TRBV27; j_call: TRBJ1-1; clone_size: NA; d_call: TRBD1; cdr3_aa: CASSPDREINTEAFF; cdr3_nt: TGTGCCAGCAGCCCAGACAGGGAGATTAACACTGAAGCTTTCTTT
v_call: TRBV3-1; j_call: TRBJ2-7; clone_size: few; d_call: NA; cdr3_aa: CASSHDGSVSHEQYF; cdr3_nt: TGTGCTAGCAGCCACGACGGGAGTGTCTCCCACGAGCAGTACTTC
v_call: TRBV28; j_call: TRBJ1-2; clone_size: NA; d_call: NA; cdr3_aa: CASSLWGLLDSGYYGYTF; cdr3_nt: TGTGCCAGCAGTTTATGGGGACTACTTGACTCCGGGTACTATGGCTACACCTTC
v_call: TRBV12-5; j_call: TRBJ2-7; clone_size: NA; d_call: NA; cdr3_aa: CASGLRQEGDEQYF; cdr3_nt: TGTGCTAGTGGCCTTAGACAGGAGGGGGACGAGCAGTACTTC
v_call: TRBV10-3; j_call: TRBJ1-2; clone_size: NA; d_call: NA; cdr3_aa: CAALGAHGGYTF; cdr3_nt: TGTGCCGCGTTGGGGGCCCACGGAGGCTACACCTTC
v_call: TRBV29-1; j_call: TRBJ2-5; clone_size: few; d_call: TRBD2; cdr3_aa: CSVVLAGDGETQYF; cdr3_nt: TGCAGCGTTGTACTAGCGGGGGATGGGGAGACCCAGTACTTC
v_call: TRBV20-1; j_call: TRBJ1-2; clone_size: NA; d_call: TRBD1; cdr3_aa: CSARGLEPGQTFYGYTF; cdr3_nt: TGCAGTGCTAGAGGCTTAGAGCCGGGACAGACCTTCTATGGCTACACCTTC
v_call: TRBV5-5; j_call: TRBJ2-7; clone_size: few; d_call: NA; cdr3_aa: CASSRSTGNEQYF; cdr3_nt: TGTGCCAGCAGCCGCTCTACGGGCAACGAGCAGTACTTC
v_call: TRBV4-2; j_call: TRBJ2-2; clone_size: NA; d_call: TRBD2; cdr3_aa: CASSRNSGSYTGELFF; cdr3_nt: TGTGCCAGCAGCCGGAATAGCGGGAGTTACACCGGGGAGCTGTTTTTT
v_call: TRBV4-1; j_call: TRBJ2-1; clone_size: NA; d_call: TRBD2; cdr3_aa: CASSSRPTSGYYNEQFF; cdr3_nt: TGCGCCAGCAGCTCCCGGCCAACTAGCGGGTACTACAATGAGCAGTTCTTC
v_call: TRBV28; j_call: TRBJ1-4; clone_size: few; d_call: NA; cdr3_aa: CASAEAPTNEKLFF; cdr3_nt: TGTGCCAGTGCGGAAGCCCCGACTAATGAAAAACTGTTTTTT
v_call: TRBV7-8; j_call: TRBJ2-7; clone_size: few; d_call: NA; cdr3_aa: CASSLGQGFGEQYF; cdr3_nt: TGTGCCAGCAGCTTAGGCCAGGGGTTCGGCGAGCAGTACTTC
v_call: TRBV29-1; j_call: TRBJ2-7; clone_size: NA; d_call: TRBD1; cdr3_aa: CSVDDRGESYEQYF; cdr3_nt: TGCAGCGTTGACGACAGGGGGGAGTCCTACGAGCAGTACTTC
v_call: TRBV7-3; j_call: TRBJ2-7; clone_size: few; d_call: NA; cdr3_aa: CASSPHNGGEQYF; cdr3_nt: TGTGCCAGCAGCCCCCACAATGGAGGCGAGCAGTACTTC
v_call: TRBV10-3; j_call: TRBJ2-7; clone_size: few; d_call: NA; cdr3_aa: CAISDGYYEQYF; cdr3_nt: TGTGCCATCAGTGACGGGTACTACGAGCAGTACTTC
v_call: TRBV12-3/TRBV12-4; j_call: TRBJ2-5; clone_size: NA; d_call: NA; cdr3_aa: CASRLDTEETQYF; cdr3_nt: TGTGCCAGCAGGTTGGACACGGAAGAGACCCAGTACTTC
v_call: TRBV29-1; j_call: TRBJ2-5; clone_size: few; d_call: TRBD1; cdr3_aa: CSVDGLTDRGKETQYF; cdr3_nt: TGCAGCGTTGATGGATTGACTGACAGGGGAAAGGAGACCCAGTACTTC
v_call: TRBV20-1; j_call: TRBJ2-7; clone_size: NA; d_call: TRBD2; cdr3_aa: CSAILPRTSGGAEQYF; cdr3_nt: TGCAGTGCTATACTACCTCGGACTAGCGGGGGCGCCGAGCAGTACTTC